These T cell receptor beta chains were read from a single sample in a study of identical twins. TCRdb called the 5' RACE reads again in MiXCR, with one record for every CDR3 protein. The sample shows around 340,000 distinct CDR3 sequences, 7% to 9.5% of them seen only once. Sequenced input: naive T cells sorted from blood. The receptors stem from a woman aged 45 to 65 in good health. The CDR3 runs from the conserved cysteine through the conserved F or W. Each record gives: J gene, clone size, V gene, CDR3 protein. Part of the rows lack a size; the others show once, few, many or a class for expanded clones.

TRBJ1-5,NA,TRBV7-9,CASSRDRADQPQHF
TRBJ2-1,NA,TRBV9,CASSPDVEDSYNEQFF
TRBJ2-3,NA,TRBV9,CASSESGTSGGDTQYF
TRBJ1-4,many,TRBV11-2,CASSRGHNEKLFF
TRBJ2-5,many,TRBV12-3/TRBV12-4,CASSLVGDQETQYF
TRBJ2-7,many,TRBV29-1,CSVGPRDHEQYF
TRBJ2-2,few,TRBV11-2,CASSLLRGPQNTGELFF
TRBJ2-5,NA,TRBV27,CASSLSGRLAGEETQYF
TRBJ2-2,NA,TRBV10-2,CASTPLPWPLPNTGELFF
TRBJ2-1,few,TRBV13,CASSPNTKSSYNEQFF
TRBJ2-1,few,TRBV29-1,CSVGQTREQFF
TRBJ1-3,NA,TRBV5-1,CASSPGRRRSGNTIYF
TRBJ2-5,NA,TRBV27,CASRGLGGTKETQYF
TRBJ1-6,few,TRBV18,CASSPQPETPLHF
TRBJ2-4,many,TRBV11-2,CASSTHLVRYF
TRBJ2-7,many,TRBV10-3,CAISERETYEQYF
TRBJ2-2,NA,TRBV15,CATSRERPGELFF
TRBJ2-5,few,TRBV29-1,CSAARGTAGRETQYF
TRBJ2-1,many,TRBV3-1,CASSIKGSYNEQFF
TRBJ2-7,many,TRBV5-1,CASSSSGQASYEQYF
TRBJ2-7,few,TRBV2,CASSELLGGVLYF
TRBJ2-5,few,TRBV11-2,CASRNPSGRQETQYF
TRBJ2-1,NA,TRBV3-1,CASSPGPGHRDEQFF
TRBJ1-2,many,TRBV20-1,CSARDKGGVGYTF
TRBJ1-6,many,TRBV4-2,CASSQWEDRAGSPLHF
TRBJ1-2,few,TRBV6-1,CASSGLNANYGYTF
TRBJ2-1,many,TRBV14,CASSQRGGIHNEQFF
TRBJ2-3,NA,TRBV3-1,CASSQDGLAGGPTDTQYF
TRBJ2-2,few,TRBV7-2,CASSPLGLAGGVGTGELFF
TRBJ2-1,few,TRBV20-1,CSASPGGASNEQFF
TRBJ2-3,many,TRBV20-1,CSAKTGPSTDTQYF
TRBJ2-1,NA,TRBV3-1,CASSQGVSGTNEQFF
TRBJ2-7,many,TRBV11-2,CASSLGPRGYEQYF
TRBJ2-2,few,TRBV9,CASSGGVGPWDNIGTGELFF
TRBJ2-1,few,TRBV5-6,CASSQIGLAGAEGEQFF
TRBJ2-6,NA,TRBV12-3/TRBV12-4,CASRLWGSGANVLTF
TRBJ2-3,many,TRBV5-4,CASSLFSGTSTDTQYF
TRBJ2-1,few,TRBV24-1,CATSVANNEQFF
TRBJ2-5,NA,TRBV10-3,CATRGVDQETQYF
TRBJ2-1,many,TRBV5-1,CASSLGQGDVNEQFF
TRBJ1-1,NA,TRBV5-1,CASSLGAWDTEAFF
TRBJ2-2,many,TRBV27,CASSSGPNRELFF
TRBJ2-7,many,TRBV11-2,CASSLQSSYEQYF
TRBJ2-1,many,TRBV12-3/TRBV12-4,CASSLEGTAYNEQFF
TRBJ2-2,many,TRBV28,CASSPLNTGELFF
TRBJ2-1,NA,TRBV7-9,CASSPRQGRSYNEQFF